This TCR beta chain was profiled in a study of blood T cell repertoires in COVID-19 (dated by TCRdb to 2018 to 2020). In the study overall: Collaborator samples came from the United States, Italy and Spain and covered acute and convalescent phases of COVID-19. The prospective study material was composed of cDNA or gDNA derived from T cells, B-cell-depleted T cells, or PBMCs. The dataset comprised deeply sampled blood TCRbeta repertoires from subjects exposed to, actively infected with, or recovered from COVID-19. Where available, HLA class I and class II types were taken from metadata supplied by the sample provider and were not determined by assay-based typing. Nearly every sample came with metadata listing a de-identified subject ID, COVID-19 status, age in years and sex. Samples were obtained from the ongoing ImmuneRACE study (first 160 participants) and from roughly 1,300 subjects provided by 6 global collaborators. The repertoires were made available in a free public database intended to serve as a resource for research on the immune response to SARS-CoV-2.

TCRbeta CDR3 regions were amplified from genomic DNA by means of the immunoSEQ Assay, a bias-controlled multiplex PCR. The authors' pipeline ran thus. The number of nucleated cells in each sample was estimated by amplification of reference gene primers within the assay. Sequence reads were collapsed and filtered to measure the absolute abundance of every unique TCRbeta CDR3 rearrangement. For each sample, productive Simpson clonality was calculated as the square root of Simpson's diversity index across productive rearrangements. As stored in TCRdb, this immuneACCESS dataset retains in-frame rearrangements with V and J assigned. A fraction of the clones does not appear; measured against another copy, unresolved V genes explain less than half of the discrepancy, and the remainder lacks a known reason. The DNA gave D and trimming, while V, J and clone size come from that table. This sample has tens of thousands of clones in its table, and 55% to 75% of those were observed once. Of the sample, 4.8% is held by the ten largest clones.

In Seattle, one collaborating source enrolled patients while the infection was active and tracked those patients longitudinally over the course of disease. Collaborating institutions collected whole blood in K2EDTA tubes following their own protocols. Collaborator samples were shipped for TCRbeta analysis as frozen whole blood, isolated PBMCs, or DNA extracted from either sample type. General conclusions and limits of the study: How much clinical and demographic metadata was included differed by source and by participant, and the metadata was provided uncurated.

The table lists this clone with many counts. Its antigen target is currently unknown. Within one base of it there is no much larger clone, and no base qualities were kept. Taken from the germline V gene, the CDR1 and CDR2 loops are SGDLS and YYNGEE. The CDR3 goes from the cysteine to the phenylalanine over 15 residues. Only CDR3 DNA remains: 45 bases, in frame from the first base. V and J lose 0 bases and 6 bases, and a span of 15 bases separates them. This receptor was obtained from a woman between 70 and 85 years old with COVID-19, enrolled during active disease. The chain joins TRBV9 to TRBJ1-1; the D gene is not confidently resolved. Sequencing was done on a sample of peripheral blood. For the CDR3, the sequence is CASSVGGSAYAEAFF. Read as DNA, the sequence is TGTGCCAGCAGCGTAGGAGGGTCAGCTTACGCTGAAGCTTTCTTT.